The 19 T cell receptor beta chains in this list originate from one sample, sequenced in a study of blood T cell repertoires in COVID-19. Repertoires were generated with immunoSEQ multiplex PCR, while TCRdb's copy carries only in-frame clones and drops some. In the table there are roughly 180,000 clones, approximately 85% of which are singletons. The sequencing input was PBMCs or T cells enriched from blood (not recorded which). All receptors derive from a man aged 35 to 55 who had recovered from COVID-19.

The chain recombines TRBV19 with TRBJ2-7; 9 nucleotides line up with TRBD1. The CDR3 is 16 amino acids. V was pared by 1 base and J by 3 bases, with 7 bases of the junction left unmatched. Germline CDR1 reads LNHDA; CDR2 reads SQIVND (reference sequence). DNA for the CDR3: TGTGCCAGTAGTATAGGGCGGACAGGGGTTCTCTACGAGCAGTACTTC. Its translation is CASSIGRTGVLYEQYF.

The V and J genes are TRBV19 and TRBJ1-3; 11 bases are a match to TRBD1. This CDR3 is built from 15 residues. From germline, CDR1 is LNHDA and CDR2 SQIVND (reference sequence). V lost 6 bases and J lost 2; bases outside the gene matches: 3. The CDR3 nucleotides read TGTGCCAGTAGACCGGGACAGGGGGCTGGAAACACCATATATTTT. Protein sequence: CASRPGQGAGNTIYF.

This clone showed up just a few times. The CDR3 coding sequence is TGTGCCAGCAGCACGGACAGGGTGAACACTGAAGCTTTCTTT. It is translated as CASSTDRVNTEAFF. The chain uses TRBV11-3 and TRBJ1-1; 8 nucleotides line up with TRBD1. The germline CDR1 and CDR2 sequences are SGHNT and YENEEA. There are 14 residues in the CDR3. With 5 bases clipped from V and 0 bases from J, the junction kept 2 bases outside the gene matches.

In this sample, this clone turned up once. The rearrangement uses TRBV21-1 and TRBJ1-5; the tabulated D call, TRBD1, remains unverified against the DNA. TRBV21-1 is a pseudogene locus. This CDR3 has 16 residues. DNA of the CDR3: TGTGCCAGCAGCAATAGAGGACAGGGGGCAGAGCAGCCCCAGCATTTT. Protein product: CASSNRGQGAEQPQHF.

The CDR3 region is CAWSTGGSGYTF. The CDR3 DNA follows: TGTGCCTGGAGTACGGGGGGCTCTGGCTACACCTTC. The V call is TRBV30, the J call TRBJ1-2, with a weak D call TRBD1 (6 bases). Germline V gene sequence: CDR1 GTSNPN, CDR2 SVGIG (reference sequence). This CDR3 has 12 amino acids. V lost 2 bases and J lost 7, with 11 bases in between. The full variable domain, in which reference TRBV30 and TRBJ1-2 provide the parts outside the CDR3, is SQTIHQWPATLVQPVGSPLSLECTVEGTSNPNLYWYRQAAGRGLQLLFYSVGIGQISSEVPQNLSASRPQDRQFILSSKKLLLSDSGFYLCAWSTGGSGYTFGSGTRLTVV.

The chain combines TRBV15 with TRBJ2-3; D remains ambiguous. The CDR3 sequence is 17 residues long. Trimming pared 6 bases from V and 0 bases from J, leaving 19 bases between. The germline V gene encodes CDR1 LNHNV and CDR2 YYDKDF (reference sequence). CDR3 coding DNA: TGTGCCACCAGTGGTCCAGAAACGAACCCGAGCACAGATACGCAGTATTTT. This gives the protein CATSGPETNPSTDTQYF.

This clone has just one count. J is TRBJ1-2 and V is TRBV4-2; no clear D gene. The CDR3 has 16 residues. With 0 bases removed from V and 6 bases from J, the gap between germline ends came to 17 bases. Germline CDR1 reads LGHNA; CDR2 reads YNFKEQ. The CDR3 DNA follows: TGTGCCAGCAGCCAAGATCAAACGAGGAGGGTCAATGGCTACACCTTC. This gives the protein CASSQDQTRRVNGYTF.

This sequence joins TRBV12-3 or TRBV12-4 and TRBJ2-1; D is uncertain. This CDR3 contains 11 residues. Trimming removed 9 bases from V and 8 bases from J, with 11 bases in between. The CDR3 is CASRVSYEQFF. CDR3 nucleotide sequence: TGTGCCAGTCGCGTGAGTTATGAGCAGTTCTTC.

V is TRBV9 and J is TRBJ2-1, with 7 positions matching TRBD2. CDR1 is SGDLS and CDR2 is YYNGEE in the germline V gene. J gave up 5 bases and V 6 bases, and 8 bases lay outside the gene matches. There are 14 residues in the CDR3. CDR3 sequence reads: CASNEGGVHNEQFF. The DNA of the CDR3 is TGTGCCAGCAACGAGGGAGGGGTGCACAATGAGCAGTTCTTC.

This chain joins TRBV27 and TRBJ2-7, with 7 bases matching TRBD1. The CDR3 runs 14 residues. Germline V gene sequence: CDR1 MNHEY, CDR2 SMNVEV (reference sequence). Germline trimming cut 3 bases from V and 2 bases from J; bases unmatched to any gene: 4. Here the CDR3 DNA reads TGTGCCAGCAGTTTCGCGACAGGGCCCTACGAGCAGTACTTC. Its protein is CASSFATGPYEQYF.

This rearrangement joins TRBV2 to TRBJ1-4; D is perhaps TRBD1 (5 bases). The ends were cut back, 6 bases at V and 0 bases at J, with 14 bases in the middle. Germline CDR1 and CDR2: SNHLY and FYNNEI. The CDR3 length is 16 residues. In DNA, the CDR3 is TGTGCCAGCAGGGCTGACAGCACAGCAACTAATGAAAAACTGTTTTTT. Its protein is CASRADSTATNEKLFF.

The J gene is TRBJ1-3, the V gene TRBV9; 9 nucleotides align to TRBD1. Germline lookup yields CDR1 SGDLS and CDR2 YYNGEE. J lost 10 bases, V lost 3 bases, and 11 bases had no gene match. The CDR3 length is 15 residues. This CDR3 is CASSAGDRAIVTIYF. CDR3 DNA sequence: TGTGCCAGCAGCGCTGGGGACAGGGCTATCGTGACCATATATTTT.

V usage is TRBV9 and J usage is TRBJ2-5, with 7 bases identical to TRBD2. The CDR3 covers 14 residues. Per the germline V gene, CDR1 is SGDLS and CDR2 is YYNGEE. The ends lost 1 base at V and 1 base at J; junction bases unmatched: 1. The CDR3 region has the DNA TGTGCCAGCAGCGTAACGGGGGGCCAAGAGACCCAGTACTTC. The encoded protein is CASSVTGGQETQYF.

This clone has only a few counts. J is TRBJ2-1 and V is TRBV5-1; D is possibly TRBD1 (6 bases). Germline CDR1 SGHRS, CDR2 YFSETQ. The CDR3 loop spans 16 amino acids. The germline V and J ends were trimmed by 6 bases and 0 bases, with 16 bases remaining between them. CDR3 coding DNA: TGCGCCAGCACCCTGACAGGCATCCTCTCCTACAATGAGCAGTTCTTC. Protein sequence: CASTLTGILSYNEQFF. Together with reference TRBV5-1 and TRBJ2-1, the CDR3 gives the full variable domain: KAGVTQTPRYLIKTRGQQVTLSCSPISGHRSVSWYQQTPGQGLQFLFEYFSETQRNKGNFPGRFSGRQFSNSRSEMNVSTLELGDSALYLCASTLTGILSYNEQFFGPGTRLTVL.

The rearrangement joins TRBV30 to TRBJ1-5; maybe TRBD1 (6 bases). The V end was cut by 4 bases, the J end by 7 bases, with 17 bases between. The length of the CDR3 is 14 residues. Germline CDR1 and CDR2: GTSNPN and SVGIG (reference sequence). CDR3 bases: TGTGCCTGGAATCCGCAGGGGCCGGGACAGCCCCAGCATTTT. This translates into CAWNPQGPGQPQHF.

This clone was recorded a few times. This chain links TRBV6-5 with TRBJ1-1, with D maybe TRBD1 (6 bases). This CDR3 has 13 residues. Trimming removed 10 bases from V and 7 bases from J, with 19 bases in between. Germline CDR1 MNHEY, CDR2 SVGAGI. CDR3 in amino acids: CATFSGHPFEAFF. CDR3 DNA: TGTGCCACTTTTTCGGGACATCCCTTTGAAGCTTTCTTT.

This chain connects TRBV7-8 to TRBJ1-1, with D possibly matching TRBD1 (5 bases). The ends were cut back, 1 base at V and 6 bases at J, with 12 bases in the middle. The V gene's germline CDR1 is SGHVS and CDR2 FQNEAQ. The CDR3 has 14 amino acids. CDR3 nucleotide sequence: TGTGCCAGCAGCTTAGGAGAAGGGGAATCTGAAGCTTTCTTT. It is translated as CASSLGEGESEAFF.

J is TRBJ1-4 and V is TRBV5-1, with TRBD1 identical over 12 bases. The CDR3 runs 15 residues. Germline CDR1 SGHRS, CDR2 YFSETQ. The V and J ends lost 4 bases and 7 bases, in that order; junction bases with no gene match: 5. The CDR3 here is CASSPGQGAGEKLFF. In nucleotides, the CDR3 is TGCGCCAGCAGCCCGGGACAGGGGGCGGGTGAAAAACTGTTTTTT.

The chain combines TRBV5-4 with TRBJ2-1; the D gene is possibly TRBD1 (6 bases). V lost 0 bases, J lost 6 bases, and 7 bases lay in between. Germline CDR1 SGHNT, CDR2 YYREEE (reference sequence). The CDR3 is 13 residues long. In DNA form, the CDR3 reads TGTGCCAGCAGCTTGGCAGGGGTCAATGAGCAGTTCTTC. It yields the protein CASSLAGVNEQFF.